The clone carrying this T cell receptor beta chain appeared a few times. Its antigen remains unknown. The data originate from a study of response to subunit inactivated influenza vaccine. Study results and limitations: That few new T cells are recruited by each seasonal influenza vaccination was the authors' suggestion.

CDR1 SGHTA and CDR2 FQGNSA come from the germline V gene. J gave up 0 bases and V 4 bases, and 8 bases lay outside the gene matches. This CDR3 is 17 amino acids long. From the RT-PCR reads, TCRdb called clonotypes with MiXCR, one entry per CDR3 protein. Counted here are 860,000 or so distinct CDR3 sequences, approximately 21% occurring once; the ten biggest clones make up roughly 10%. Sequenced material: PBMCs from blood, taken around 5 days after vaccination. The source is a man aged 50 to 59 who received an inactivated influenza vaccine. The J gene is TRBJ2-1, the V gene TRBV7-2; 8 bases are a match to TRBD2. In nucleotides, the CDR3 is TGTGCCAGCAGCTCGCAGATAGCGGGGAGCTCCTACAATGAGCAGTTCTTC. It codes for CASSSQIAGSSYNEQFF.